This entry is about one T cell receptor (beta chain). These data are taken from a study of blood T cell repertoires in COVID-19. Study background: Collection of acute and convalescent COVID-19 samples took place in the United States, Italy and Spain. PBMCs, B-cell-depleted T cells, or T cells provided the cDNA or gDNA that made up the material.

Per the original methods: By means of reference gene primer amplification, nucleated cell counts were estimated. Sequencing used immunoSEQ multiplex PCR; TCRdb keeps in-frame clones, though not all of them. The V and J calls and clone size are taken from that table; D and trimming were inferred from the DNA. Of about 370,000 clones listed, around 87% are singletons. CDR1 is MNHEY, CDR2 SMNVEV, per germline (reference sequence). The CDR3 consists of 15 residues. Germline trimming cut 5 bases from V and 4 bases from J; bases unmatched to any gene: 8. One Seattle source followed patients from active infection through their disease course.

The TCR sequence derives from a woman in her 30s with COVID-19, enrolled during active disease. Sequencing was done on a sample of peripheral blood. V and J are TRBV27 and TRBJ2-5; 9 bases align to TRBD2. In nucleotides, the CDR3 is TGTGCCAGCAGTCCTCTAGCGGGACCGGGAGAGACCCAGTACTTC. This encodes CASSPLAGPGETQYF.